A few counts support the clone carrying this T cell receptor beta chain. The CDR3 has 14 residues. Germline V gives CDR1 LNHDA, CDR2 SQIVND (reference sequence). The V and J ends lost 5 bases and 3 bases, in that order; junction bases with no gene match: 7. Primers included in the PCR were 60 Vbeta and 13 Jbeta primers. The protocol was immunoSEQ multiplex PCR, while the TCRdb copy is restricted to in-frame clones and leaves out a portion. In the table there are more than 100,000 clones, roughly 71% of which are singletons. The record originates from a study of cytomegalovirus exposure and HLA in healthy donors.

Source material: PBMCs. This rearrangement joins TRBV19 to TRBJ2-7, with 7 nucleotides matching TRBD2. The clonotype was recovered from a woman in her thirties or forties in good health and CMV-seronegative. The DNA of the CDR3 is TGTGCCAGTAGTCCGGGGGGATGGGACTACGAGCAGTACTTC. It encodes CASSPGGWDYEQYF.